Listed below are T cell receptor beta chains from one sample, sequenced in a study of T cells after yellow fever vaccination. TCRdb reprocessed the 5' RACE reads via MiXCR and lists one record per CDR3 protein. The data contain just under 600,000 distinct CDR3 sequences, roughly 14% of them singletons. The source was PBMCs, collected on the day of the yellow fever booster vaccination. The receptors shown here come from a young man who received the YFV17D yellow fever vaccine. Both conserved end residues are part of each CDR3. D genes are given only for firm matches. Clone size appears in some rows only: once, few, many, or a class for an expanded clone.

length: 18; V: TRBV3-1; D: TRBD2; size: few; J: TRBJ2-3; CDR3: CASSQTSGSLRSTDTQYF; DNA: TGTGCCAGCAGCCAAACTAGCGGGAGCCTAAGGAGCACAGATACGCAGTATTTT
length: 15; V: TRBV3-1; D: .; size: .; J: TRBJ2-5; CDR3: CASSQVGVGPETQYF; DNA: TGTGCCAGCAGCCAAGTCGGCGTCGGACCAGAGACCCAGTACTTC
length: 16; V: TRBV6-5; D: TRBD2; size: .; J: TRBJ2-1; CDR3: CASSWTSGGLYYEQFF; DNA: TGTGCCAGCAGTTGGACTAGCGGAGGTCTTTACTATGAGCAGTTCTTC
length: 15; V: TRBV5-1; D: .; size: few; J: TRBJ2-7; CDR3: CASSQAPGVVYEQYF; DNA: TGCGCCAGCAGCCAGGCGCCGGGAGTGGTCTACGAGCAGTACTTC
length: 13; V: TRBV5-1; D: TRBD1; size: few; J: TRBJ1-5; CDR3: CASSKQGDQPQHF; DNA: TGCGCCAGCAGCAAACAGGGGGATCAGCCCCAGCATTTT
length: 13; V: TRBV5-1; D: TRBD2; size: .; J: TRBJ2-5; CDR3: CASRLAKGETQYF; DNA: TGCGCCAGCAGACTAGCGAAAGGGGAGACCCAGTACTTC
length: 12; V: TRBV7-2; D: .; size: few; J: TRBJ1-1; CDR3: CASSIRNTEAFF; DNA: TGTGCCAGCAGCATAAGGAACACTGAAGCTTTCTTT
length: 14; V: TRBV30; D: TRBD1; size: .; J: TRBJ2-7; CDR3: CAWRPTGYKYEQYF; DNA: TGTGCCTGGAGACCGACAGGGTATAAATACGAGCAGTACTTC
length: 18; V: TRBV15; D: .; size: .; J: TRBJ2-1; CDR3: CATSRGQGLLTSYNEQFF; DNA: TGTGCCACCAGCAGAGGGCAGGGACTTCTTACGTCCTACAATGAGCAGTTCTTC
length: 16; V: TRBV20-1; D: TRBD2; size: once; J: TRBJ2-1; CDR3: CCARDPAGERPNEQFF; DNA: TGCTGTGCTAGAGATCCGGCGGGAGAACGACCCAATGAGCAGTTCTTC
length: 15; V: TRBV24-1; D: .; size: .; J: TRBJ2-2; CDR3: CATSEAAALTGELFF; DNA: TGTGCCACCAGTGAAGCAGCTGCCCTTACCGGGGAGCTGTTTTTT
length: 14; V: TRBV6-2/TRBV6-3; D: TRBD2; size: few; J: TRBJ2-1; CDR3: CASSSQREWLEQFF; DNA: TGTGCCAGCAGTTCCCAGCGGGAGTGGCTTGAGCAGTTCTTC
length: 15; V: TRBV28; D: .; size: few; J: TRBJ1-4; CDR3: CASSLRGRGVEKLFF; DNA: TGTGCCAGCAGCTTACGGGGGAGAGGGGTCGAAAAACTGTTTTTT
length: 14; V: TRBV7-9; D: .; size: few; J: TRBJ2-1; CDR3: CASSLDVSYNEQFF; DNA: TGTGCCAGCAGCTTAGACGTTTCCTACAATGAGCAGTTCTTC
length: 17; V: TRBV28; D: TRBD2; size: .; J: TRBJ2-7; CDR3: CASSLSLAGGGGYEQYF; DNA: TGTGCCAGCAGTTTGTCGCTAGCGGGAGGCGGGGGCTACGAGCAGTACTTC
length: 14; V: TRBV5-1; D: .; size: .; J: TRBJ2-5; CDR3: CASTLQGGGETQYF; DNA: TGCGCCAGCACCCTTCAGGGAGGGGGAGAGACCCAGTACTTC
length: 19; V: TRBV12-3/TRBV12-4; D: TRBD2; size: few; J: TRBJ2-1; CDR3: CASSLGVGLAGVEGNEQFF; DNA: TGTGCCAGCAGTTTAGGGGTCGGACTAGCGGGAGTAGAAGGCAATGAGCAGTTCTTC
length: 15; V: TRBV12-3/TRBV12-4; D: TRBD1; size: many; J: TRBJ2-1; CDR3: CASSPGTADYNEQFF; DNA: TGTGCCAGCAGTCCCGGGACAGCAGATTACAATGAGCAGTTCTTC
length: 13; V: TRBV30; D: .; size: .; J: TRBJ2-5; CDR3: CAWTDTFEETQYF; DNA: TGTGCCTGGACGGACACCTTCGAGGAGACCCAGTACTTC
length: 16; V: TRBV7-2; D: TRBD2; size: .; J: TRBJ2-1; CDR3: CASSLQPSGRSYEQFF; DNA: TGTGCCAGCAGCTTACAACCTAGCGGGAGGAGCTATGAGCAGTTCTTC
length: 14; V: TRBV5-4; D: TRBD2; size: many; J: TRBJ2-1; CDR3: CASSLKLAGNEQFF; DNA: TGTGCCAGCAGCTTAAAACTAGCGGGTAATGAGCAGTTCTTC
length: 14; V: TRBV9; D: .; size: .; J: TRBJ2-7; CDR3: CASSKGGSSYEQYF; DNA: TGTGCCAGCAGCAAAGGGGGAAGCTCCTACGAGCAGTACTTC
length: 14; V: TRBV6-1; D: .; size: .; J: TRBJ2-3; CDR3: CASSRRRVTDTQYF; DNA: TGTGCCAGTTCCCGGAGGAGGGTGACAGATACGCAGTATTTT
length: 14; V: TRBV5-1; D: TRBD2; size: .; J: TRBJ2-7; CDR3: CASSLEAGVGEQYF; DNA: TGCGCCAGCAGCTTGGAAGCGGGAGTGGGGGAGCAGTACTTC
length: 18; V: TRBV5-1; D: .; size: .; J: TRBJ2-1; CDR3: CASSWRPGILSSYNEQFF; DNA: TGCGCCAGCAGCTGGCGGCCTGGGATCCTTAGCTCCTACAATGAGCAGTTCTTC
length: 12; V: TRBV28; D: .; size: few; J: TRBJ1-1; CDR3: CASRTQNTEAFF; DNA: TGTGCCAGCAGAACCCAGAACACTGAAGCTTTCTTT
length: 15; V: TRBV27; D: .; size: .; J: TRBJ1-3; CDR3: CASSPGQTSGNTIYF; DNA: TGTGCCAGCAGTCCCGGACAGACCTCTGGAAACACCATATATTTT
length: 14; V: TRBV5-1; D: TRBD2; size: .; J: TRBJ2-5; CDR3: CASSEGGRSETQYF; DNA: TGCGCCAGCAGCGAGGGCGGGAGGAGTGAGACCCAGTACTTC
length: 12; V: TRBV7-2; D: .; size: many; J: TRBJ2-2; CDR3: CASSHVPGELFF; DNA: TGTGCCAGCAGCCACGTCCCCGGGGAGCTGTTTTTT
length: 16; V: TRBV7-2; D: .; size: few; J: TRBJ2-2; CDR3: CASSLVAEANTGELFF; DNA: TGTGCCAGCAGCTTAGTAGCGGAGGCGAACACCGGGGAGCTGTTTTTT
length: 13; V: TRBV20-1; D: TRBD1; size: few; J: TRBJ1-1; CDR3: CSAERQGNTEAFF; DNA: TGCAGTGCCGAAAGACAGGGTAACACTGAAGCTTTCTTT
length: 16; V: TRBV24-1; D: .; size: few; J: TRBJ2-5; CDR3: CATSDSLILGRETQYF; DNA: TGTGCCACCAGTGATTCCTTAATACTAGGGAGAGAGACCCAGTACTTC
length: 17; V: TRBV7-9; D: .; size: .; J: TRBJ2-1; CDR3: CASSSGQEREGSHEQFF; DNA: TGTGCCAGCAGCTCCGGACAGGAACGGGAGGGGAGCCATGAGCAGTTCTTC
length: 15; V: TRBV18; D: TRBD1; size: few; J: TRBJ2-7; CDR3: CASSASLDRDYEQYF; DNA: TGTGCCAGCTCAGCATCACTGGACAGGGACTACGAGCAGTACTTC
length: 12; V: TRBV23-1; D: .; size: few; J: TRBJ1-5; CDR3: CASGPWNQPQHF; DNA: TGCGCCAGCGGACCGTGGAATCAGCCCCAGCATTTT
length: 15; V: TRBV20-1; D: TRBD2; size: few; J: TRBJ2-3; CDR3: CSASGRAMRTDTQYF; DNA: TGCAGTGCTAGCGGGAGGGCCATGAGGACAGATACGCAGTATTTT
length: 13; V: TRBV29-1; D: .; size: few; J: TRBJ2-3; CDR3: CSVALPGRDTQYF; DNA: TGCAGCGTTGCTCTCCCCGGGAGAGATACGCAGTATTTT
length: 16; V: TRBV5-1; D: TRBD2; size: .; J: TRBJ2-1; CDR3: CASSTPGLAGVGEQFF; DNA: TGCGCCAGCAGCACCCCCGGACTAGCGGGAGTCGGTGAGCAGTTCTTC
length: 16; V: TRBV20-1; D: TRBD2; size: .; J: TRBJ2-3; CDR3: CCARDWASGMVDTQYF; DNA: TGCTGTGCTAGAGATTGGGCTAGCGGGATGGTAGATACGCAGTATTTT
length: 14; V: TRBV25-1; D: TRBD2; size: few; J: TRBJ2-1; CDR3: CASSSSGSWNEQFF; DNA: TGTGCCAGCAGTAGTAGCGGGAGTTGGAATGAGCAGTTCTTC
length: 19; V: TRBV1; D: .; size: .; J: TRBJ2-1; CDR3: CTSSQDPPLSGLFYNEQFF; DNA: TGCACCAGCAGCCAAGACCCTCCCCTGAGCGGCCTTTTCTACAATGAGCAGTTCTTC
length: 17; V: TRBV19; D: TRBD2; size: .; J: TRBJ2-2; CDR3: CASSIGQRGARTGELFF; DNA: TGTGCCAGTAGTATAGGTCAGCGGGGGGCACGAACCGGGGAGCTGTTTTTT
length: 16; V: TRBV7-2; D: TRBD2; size: once; J: TRBJ2-7; CDR3: CASSLMGTSVAYEQYF; DNA: TGTGCCAGCAGCTTAATGGGGACTAGCGTCGCCTACGAGCAGTACTTC
length: 16; V: TRBV7-2; D: .; size: .; J: TRBJ2-7; CDR3: CASSPRRGTPPYEQYF; DNA: TGTGCCAGCAGCCCCCGAAGGGGGACGCCTCCCTACGAGCAGTACTTC
length: 20; V: TRBV27; D: TRBD1; size: .; J: TRBJ1-5; CDR3: CASSFRPPGQGSGGNQPQHF; DNA: TGTGCCAGCAGTTTCCGTCCGCCGGGACAGGGCTCGGGAGGCAATCAGCCCCAGCATTTT
length: 14; V: TRBV7-2; D: .; size: .; J: TRBJ2-7; CDR3: CASSSWDKTYEQYF; DNA: TGTGCCAGCAGCTCTTGGGACAAAACCTACGAGCAGTACTTC
length: 13; V: TRBV27; D: .; size: once; J: TRBJ2-7; CDR3: CASSFNRLYEQYF; DNA: TGTGCCAGCAGTTTTAACAGGCTCTACGAGCAGTACTTC
length: 13; V: TRBV7-9; D: .; size: .; J: TRBJ2-1; CDR3: CASSLMIALEQFF; DNA: TGTGCCAGCAGCTTAATGATAGCGCTTGAGCAGTTCTTC
length: 13; V: TRBV14; D: .; size: many; J: TRBJ2-5; CDR3: CASSRQYQETQYF; DNA: TGTGCCAGCAGCCGACAGTACCAAGAGACCCAGTACTTC
length: 14; V: TRBV28; D: TRBD2; size: many; J: TRBJ2-3; CDR3: CASSAPGRDSTQYF; DNA: TGTGCCAGCAGTGCCCCCGGGAGGGATTCTACGCAGTATTTT
length: 13; V: TRBV6-2/TRBV6-3; D: .; size: few; J: TRBJ2-1; CDR3: CASRRDNYNEQFF; DNA: TGTGCCAGCAGAAGGGACAACTACAATGAGCAGTTCTTC
length: 13; V: TRBV9; D: .; size: few; J: TRBJ2-1; CDR3: CASSPPTSNEQFF; DNA: TGTGCCAGCAGCCCCCCCACTAGCAATGAGCAGTTCTTC
length: 15; V: TRBV5-1; D: TRBD2; size: few; J: TRBJ2-3; CDR3: CASSSRLAPTDTQYF; DNA: TGCGCCAGCAGCTCGCGACTAGCTCCCACAGATACGCAGTATTTT
length: 16; V: TRBV7-9; D: TRBD2; size: few; J: TRBJ2-7; CDR3: CASSPEGLAFSYEQYF; DNA: TGTGCCAGCAGCCCGGAGGGACTAGCTTTCTCCTACGAGCAGTACTTC
length: 13; V: TRBV30; D: TRBD2; size: .; J: TRBJ2-1; CDR3: CATGLAGVIEQFF; DNA: TGTGCCACGGGACTAGCGGGAGTCATTGAGCAGTTCTTC
length: 17; V: TRBV28; D: TRBD2; size: .; J: TRBJ2-1; CDR3: CASSLVDAGDLDNEQFF; DNA: TGTGCCAGCAGTTTAGTGGATGCGGGAGACCTAGACAATGAGCAGTTCTTC